Each of the 16 T cell receptor beta chains below was sequenced from the same sample in a study of CD8+ T cells in alopecia areata. As the sequencing template, cDNA was produced by extracting RNA and reverse transcribing it. Libraries were prepared by immunoSEQ multiplex PCR; TCRdb keeps only in-frame clonotypes and omits some of them. The sample contains about 120,000 clones, none of them singletons. Sequencing was carried out using lesional skin. The receptors derive from a C3H/HeJ mouse with alopecia areata. This line is of MHC haplotype H2-k.

A few counts support this clone. Mouse names are used for the genes. The read finishes 4 residues shy of the CDR3 end, and the germline J gene is used to complete it. The V and J genes are TRBV17 and TRBJ1-2, with 11 bases identical to TRBD1. J lost 4 bases, V lost 5 bases, and 0 bases had no gene match. The CDR3 extends over 13 amino acids. CDR1 and CDR2 from the germline V gene are MNHDT and YYDKIL. The CDR3 DNA, read in part, is TGTGCTAGCAGTGGGACAGGGGGCTCC. It encodes CASSGTGGS. The full CDR3 is CASSGTGGSDYTF.

This clone showed up just a few times. The gene symbols are mouse symbols. Read data end 4 residues before the CDR3 end; the end is taken from the germline J gene. The chain has TRBV1 and TRBJ2-5, with 7 bases lining up with TRBD1. Germline V gene lookup returns CDR1 NSQYPW and CDR2 LRSPGD (reference sequence). CDR3 length equals 14 residues. CDR3 DNA (partial): TGCACCTGCAGTGCCAACGACAGGGATGAC. This gives the protein CTCSANDRDD. The CDR3 reads in full as CTCSANDRDDTQYF.

About this clone: Mouse names are used for the genes. Here the CDR3 reads CASSAHNSDYTF. CDR3 bases read: TGTGCCAGCAGTGCACATAACTCC. This chain uses TRBV13-1 with TRBJ1-2; D gene unclear. Coverage ceases 4 residues before the CDR3 finishes, and the germline J gene fills in the end. Germline V CDR1 and CDR2: NSHNY, SYGAGN. V gave up 3 bases and J gave up 2 bases, with 5 bases separating them. The CDR3 is 12 amino acids.

Comments on this clone: The listed TCRdb protein conflicts with the DNA translation at residue 12, and the protein shown is translated directly from the DNA. All gene names here are mouse names. The DNA ends 3 residues before the CDR3 does, and the rest of the CDR3 is filled in from the germline J gene. The gene calls are TRBV1 and TRBJ1-6, with D possibly being TRBD1 (6 bases). TRBJ1-6 is an ORF; its function is uncertain. V shed 3 bases and J shed 10 bases, with 16 bases lying between them. Per germline, CDR1 NSQYPW and CDR2 LRSPGD (reference sequence). The CDR3 loop spans 15 amino acids. The covered CDR3 bases are TGCACCTGCAGTGCGAGGGGGGGCGCCGGGTCGCCC. Protein sequence: CTCSARGGAGSP. The full CDR3 protein is CTCSARGGAGSPLYF.

Only a few counts were recorded for this clone. Mouse germline and gene names are used. Partial CDR3 DNA: TGCACCTGCAGTGCAGATTTTGCTGGGGGGGGTGCT. Its protein product is CTCSADFAGGGA. The full CDR3 is CTCSADFAGGGAEQFF. The chain uses TRBV1 and TRBJ2-1; 9 bases align to TRBD2. Coverage ceases 4 residues before the CDR3 finishes, and the germline J gene fills in the end. The CDR3 totals 16 residues. V lost 0 bases to trimming and J lost 6 bases; unmatched junction nucleotides: 6. In germline, CDR1 is NSQYPW, CDR2 LRSPGD (reference sequence).

Comment on this clone: Gene labels here are mouse ones. From the germline J gene comes the end of the CDR3, since the read stops 4 residues before it. The chain is built from TRBV13-3 and TRBJ2-4, with 8 bases that match TRBD2. V shed 0 bases, J shed 3 bases, and the junction held 3 bases outside the gene matches. This CDR3 has 15 amino acids. The germline V gene has CDR1 NNHDY and CDR2 SYVADS. This CDR3 is CASSDANWGQNTLYF. CDR3 DNA (partial): TGTGCCAGCAGTGATGCAAACTGGGGGCAAAAC. Drawing the rest from reference TRBV13-3 and TRBJ2-4, the complete variable domain is EAAVTQSPRSKVAVTGGKVTLSCHQTNNHDYMYWYRQDTGHGLRLIHYSYVADSTEKGDIPDGYKASRPSQENFSLILELASLSQTAVYFCASSDANWGQNTLYFGAGTRLSVL.

This clone showed up just a few times. Mouse gene names and germline throughout. The CDR3 end falls 4 residues outside the read, so it is completed with the germline J gene. V usage is TRBV13-3 and J usage is TRBJ1-1, with TRBD1 matching 7 bases. Germline trimming cut 1 base from V and 3 bases from J; bases unmatched to any gene: 3. This CDR3 has 14 amino acids. Germline CDR1 is NNHDY and CDR2 is SYVADS. The DNA read from the CDR3 is TGTGCCAGCAGTGATTGGCAGGGGGACACA. Its protein product is CASSDWQGDT. From start to end, the CDR3 is CASSDWQGDTEVFF.

Of note for this clone: Here the gene names and germline are mouse. The read ends 4 residues before the CDR3 terminus; that terminus is restored from the germline J gene. The rearrangement uses TRBV19 and TRBJ2-2, with D possibly being TRBD1 (5 bases). The CDR3 is made up of 13 amino acids. Trimming pared 5 bases from V and 0 bases from J, leaving 5 bases between. Per the germline V gene, CDR1 is FNHDT and CDR2 is SITEND (reference sequence). The CDR3 sequence is CASRTANTGQLYF. The CDR3 bases that were read are TGTGCCAGCAGGACAGCAAACACCGGG.

As for this clone: Gene names are the mouse ones. Read coverage stops 4 residues before the CDR3 terminus; the germline J gene supplies the remainder. The chain uses TRBV13-3 and TRBJ1-1, with unresolved D. The V end lost 3 bases, the J end lost 4 bases, and 7 bases lay between the germline ends. The CDR3 covers 12 residues. Germline V gene lookup returns CDR1 NNHDY and CDR2 SYVADS. CDR3 bases read: TGTGCCAGCAGTGGTGGGTTCACA. Translated: CASSGGFT. The full-length CDR3 reads as CASSGGFTEVFF.

This clone came up a few times. Any gene name here is a mouse gene name. From the germline J gene comes the end of the CDR3, since the read stops 4 residues before it. This sequence joins TRBV13-3 and TRBJ1-1; TRBD1 aligns across 8 bases. The CDR3 loop spans 14 amino acids. CDR1 is NNHDY and CDR2 is SYVADS in the germline V gene. The covered CDR3 bases are TGTGCCAGCAGTGATGCGACAGGGGAACCA. It is translated as CASSDATGEP. The whole CDR3 sequence reads CASSDATGEPEVFF.

This clone has only a few counts. The genes and germline here are from mouse. With the read ending 4 residues before the CDR3 end, the germline J gene is used to fill in that end. The chain carries TRBV13-2 and TRBJ1-2; 10 bases map to TRBD1. The germline CDR1 and CDR2 sequences are NNHNN and SYGAGS (reference sequence). The CDR3 runs to 15 residues. Unmatched junction bases numbered 4, after V lost 2 bases and J lost 3 bases. The CDR3 bases that were read are TGTGCCAGCGGTGAGGGGACAGGGGAGCACTCC. This translates into CASGEGTGEHS. The whole CDR3 protein is CASGEGTGEHSDYTF.

Concerning this clone: TCRdb's protein sequence differs at residue 12 from the translated DNA; the protein presented here follows the DNA. Here the gene names and germline are mouse. The read gets to within 3 residues of the CDR3 end, and the germline J gene fills in the rest. The chain employs TRBV3 and TRBJ1-3, with a weak D call TRBD1 (5 bases). Trimming took off 5 bases at V and 0 bases at J, with 11 bases between the two ends. The CDR3 contains 15 residues. Germline assignment: CDR1 SNHLY and CDR2 FYNGKV (reference sequence). The CDR3 loop is CASSPRQISGNTLYF. The covered CDR3 bases are TGTGCCAGCAGCCCCCGACAGATTTCTGGAAATACG.

This clone was seen a few times. Here the gene names and germline are mouse. The CDR3 end falls 4 residues outside the read, so it is completed with the germline J gene. V gene TRBV17 combines with J gene TRBJ2-5; 7 positions match TRBD1. Germline assignment: CDR1 MNHDT and CDR2 YYDKIL. The CDR3 loop spans 16 amino acids. The J segment lost 2 bases and the V segment lost 0 bases, leaving 5 bases of the junction unmatched. This CDR3 is CASSRDLDRVQDTQYF. CDR3 bases read: TGTGCTAGCAGTAGAGATCTTGACAGGGTCCAAGAC.

This clone was picked up many times. Genes here carry mouse names. The CDR3 is cut off 4 residues early in the read; its end comes from the germline J gene. V is TRBV13-3 and J is TRBJ2-7; 8 bases align to TRBD2. Germline V CDR1 and CDR2: NNHDY, SYVADS. The CDR3 runs to 14 residues. Trimming cost V 2 bases and J 3 bases; bases outside gene matches: 4. The CDR3 sequence is CASSDWGAVYEQYF. The covered CDR3 bases are TGTGCCAGCAGTGACTGGGGGGCCGTCTAT.

This clone was counted between two and nine times. The DNA translation disagrees with the TCRdb protein at residue 13, so the protein in this description comes from the DNA. Gene names are mouse gene names. The missing CDR3 end, 3 residues past where the read stops, is filled in from the germline J gene. This chain connects TRBV13-2 to TRBJ1-6, with D perhaps matching TRBD1 (6 bases). TRBJ1-6 is recorded as an ORF, its role being uncertain. CDR3 length equals 16 residues. CDR1 and CDR2 from the germline V gene are NNHNN and SYGAGS (reference sequence). V was pared by 0 bases and J by 6 bases, with 13 bases between. The CDR3 is CASGDAPGDFNSPLYF. CDR3 bases read: TGTGCCAGCGGTGATGCACCAGGGGATTTTAATTCGCCC.

This clone has a handful of counts. The genes and germline here are from mouse. Read data end 4 residues before the CDR3 end; the end is taken from the germline J gene. This chain uses TRBV13-3 with TRBJ2-3, with TRBD1 identical over 9 bases. The CDR3 has 15 amino acids. Unmatched junction bases numbered 5, after V lost 4 bases and J lost 2 bases. Germline V CDR1 and CDR2: NNHDY, SYVADS. Incomplete CDR3 DNA: TGTGCCAGCAGTTACAGGGGGCCTGATGCAGAA. It specifies CASSYRGPDAE. The full-length CDR3 reads as CASSYRGPDAETLYF.